Below, one TCR beta chain is given with its context. The target antigen is unknown. This sample is part of a study of T-cell reconstitution after alpha-beta-depleted transplantation in children. Study-wide findings and caveats: Reportedly, roughly two months post-transplant, alpha-beta T cells arose from several hundred expanded graft clones. Fresh T-cell production supplied most of the T-cell counts and diversity seen one year after transplant.

Unique molecular identifiers were incorporated during preparation of the TCRbeta library. MiXCR, run by TCRdb on the PCR reads, gives a single entry per CDR3 protein. The sample gives fewer than 1 million distinct CDR3 sequences, about 16% of which show up once; 5% is in the top ten. After removal of 2 bases from V and 5 bases from J, the junction contained 14 bases not matched to a gene. CDR1 and CDR2 (germline): KGHSH, LQKENI. CDR3 length: 17 residues. This sample comprised PBMCs, mostly from graft donor cells, obtained 360 days after TCRalphabeta/CD19-depleted stem cell transplant. V usage is TRBV18 and J usage is TRBJ2-5; TRBD2 matches at 7 bases. This clonotype originated in a male patient under 18 who had a stem cell transplant for acute lymphoblastic leukemia, so the T cells may come from the graft donor. Here the CDR3 reads CASSPIALAPPTETQYF. The CDR3 DNA is TGTGCCAGCTCACCAATAGCACTAGCGCCACCCACGGAGACCCAGTACTTC.